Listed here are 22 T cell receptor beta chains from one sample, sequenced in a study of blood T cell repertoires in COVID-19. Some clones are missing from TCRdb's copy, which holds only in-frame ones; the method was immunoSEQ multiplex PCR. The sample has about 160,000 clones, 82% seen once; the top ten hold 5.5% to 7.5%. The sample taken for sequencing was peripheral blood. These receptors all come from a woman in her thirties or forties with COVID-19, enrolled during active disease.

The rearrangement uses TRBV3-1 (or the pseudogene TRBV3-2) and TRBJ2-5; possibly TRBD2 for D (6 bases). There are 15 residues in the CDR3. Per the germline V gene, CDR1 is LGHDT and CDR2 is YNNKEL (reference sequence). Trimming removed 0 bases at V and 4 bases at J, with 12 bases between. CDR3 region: CASSQEGGNAETQYF. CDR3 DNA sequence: TGTGCCAGCAGCCAAGAAGGAGGGAACGCAGAGACCCAGTACTTC.

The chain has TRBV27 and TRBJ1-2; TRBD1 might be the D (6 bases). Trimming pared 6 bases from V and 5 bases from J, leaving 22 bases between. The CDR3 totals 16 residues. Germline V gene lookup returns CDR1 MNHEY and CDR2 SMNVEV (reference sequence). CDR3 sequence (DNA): TGTGCCAGCAGAGTGTCGGGGGGCGCGAGGAATTATGGCTACACCTTC. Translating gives CASRVSGGARNYGYTF.

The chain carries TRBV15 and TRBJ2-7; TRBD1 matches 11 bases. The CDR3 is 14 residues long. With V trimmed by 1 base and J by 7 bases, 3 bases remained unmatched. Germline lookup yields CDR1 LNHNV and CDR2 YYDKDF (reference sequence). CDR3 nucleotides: TGTGCCACCAGCAGAGGGGACAGGGGGTATGAGCAGTACTTC. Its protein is CATSRGDRGYEQYF.

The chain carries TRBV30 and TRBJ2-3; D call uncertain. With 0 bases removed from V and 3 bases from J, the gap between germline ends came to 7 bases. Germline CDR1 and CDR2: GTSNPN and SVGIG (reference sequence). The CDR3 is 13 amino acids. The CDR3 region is CAWSVQLTDTQYF. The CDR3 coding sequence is TGTGCCTGGAGTGTACAGTTAACAGATACGCAGTATTTT.

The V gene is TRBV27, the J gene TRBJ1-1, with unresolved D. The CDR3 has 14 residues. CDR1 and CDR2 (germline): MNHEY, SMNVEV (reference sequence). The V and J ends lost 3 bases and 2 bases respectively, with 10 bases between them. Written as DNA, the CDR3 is TGTGCCAGCAGTTTCTGGGGAGATAACACTGAAGCTTTCTTT. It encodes CASSFWGDNTEAFF.

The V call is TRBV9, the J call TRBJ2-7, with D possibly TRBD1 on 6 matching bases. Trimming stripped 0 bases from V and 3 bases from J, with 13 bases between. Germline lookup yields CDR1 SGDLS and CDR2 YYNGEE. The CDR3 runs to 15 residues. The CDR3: CASSVEGGASYEQYF. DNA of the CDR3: TGTGCCAGCAGCGTAGAAGGGGGTGCGAGCTACGAGCAGTACTTC.

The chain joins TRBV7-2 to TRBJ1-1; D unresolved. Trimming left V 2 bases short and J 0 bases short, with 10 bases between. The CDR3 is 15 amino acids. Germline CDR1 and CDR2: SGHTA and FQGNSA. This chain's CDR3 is CASSLNPTMNTEAFF. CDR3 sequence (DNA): TGTGCCAGCAGCTTAAACCCGACAATGAACACTGAAGCTTTCTTT.

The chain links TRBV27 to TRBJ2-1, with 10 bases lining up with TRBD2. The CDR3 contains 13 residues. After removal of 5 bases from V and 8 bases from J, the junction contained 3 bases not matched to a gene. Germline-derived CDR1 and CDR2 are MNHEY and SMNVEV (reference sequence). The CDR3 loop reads CASSSGRGYEQFF. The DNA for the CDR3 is TGTGCCAGCAGTAGCGGGAGGGGTTATGAGCAGTTCTTC.

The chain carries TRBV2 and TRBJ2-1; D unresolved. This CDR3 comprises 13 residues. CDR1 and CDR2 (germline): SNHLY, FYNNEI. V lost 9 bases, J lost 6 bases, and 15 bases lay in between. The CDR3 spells CARSYSGGNEQFF. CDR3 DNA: TGTGCCAGGTCCTACTCCGGCGGCAATGAGCAGTTCTTC.

The CDR3 is CASTSPTRPYEQYF. The CDR3 DNA follows: TGCGCCAGCACCAGCCCGACTAGGCCCTACGAGCAGTACTTC. The V gene is TRBV5-1, the J gene TRBJ2-7; D possibly corresponds to TRBD2 (6 bases). The V end was cut by 6 bases, the J end by 2 bases, with 15 bases between. The CDR3 totals 14 residues. CDR1 and CDR2 from the germline V gene are SGHRS and YFSETQ.

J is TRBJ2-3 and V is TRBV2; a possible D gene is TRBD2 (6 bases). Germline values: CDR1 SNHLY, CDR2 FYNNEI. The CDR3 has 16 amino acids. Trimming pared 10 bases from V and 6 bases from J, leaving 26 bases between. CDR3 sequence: CATQGVASDVSDTQYF. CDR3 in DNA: TGTGCCACCCAAGGGGTGGCTAGCGATGTATCCGATACGCAGTATTTT.

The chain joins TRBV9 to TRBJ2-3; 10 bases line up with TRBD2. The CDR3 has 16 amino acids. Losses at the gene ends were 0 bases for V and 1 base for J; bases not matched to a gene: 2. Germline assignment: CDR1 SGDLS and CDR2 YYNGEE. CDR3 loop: CASSVGTSGGTDTQYF. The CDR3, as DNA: TGTGCCAGCAGCGTAGGAACTAGCGGGGGCACAGATACGCAGTATTTT.

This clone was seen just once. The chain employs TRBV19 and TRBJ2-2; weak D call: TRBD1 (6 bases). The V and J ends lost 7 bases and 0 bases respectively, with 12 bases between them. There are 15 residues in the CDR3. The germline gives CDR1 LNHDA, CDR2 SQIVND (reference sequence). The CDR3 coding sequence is TGTGCCAGTATGGTTGGGGGCTCGAACACCGGGGAGCTGTTTTTT. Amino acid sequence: CASMVGGSNTGELFF.

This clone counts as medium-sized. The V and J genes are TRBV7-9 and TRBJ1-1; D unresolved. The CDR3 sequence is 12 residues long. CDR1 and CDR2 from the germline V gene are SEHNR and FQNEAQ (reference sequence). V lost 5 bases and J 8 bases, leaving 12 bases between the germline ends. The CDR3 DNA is TGTGCCAGCAGCGAAGCTCAGGTAGAAGCTTTCTTT. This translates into CASSEAQVEAFF.

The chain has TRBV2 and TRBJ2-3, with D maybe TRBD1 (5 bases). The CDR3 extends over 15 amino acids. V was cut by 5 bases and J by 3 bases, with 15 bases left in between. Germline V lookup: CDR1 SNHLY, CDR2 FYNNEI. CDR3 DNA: TGTGCCAGCAGTCCAGTAGGGGCAGGAACAGATACGCAGTATTTT. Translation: CASSPVGAGTDTQYF. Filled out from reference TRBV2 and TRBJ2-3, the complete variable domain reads EPEVTQTPSHQVTQMGQEVILRCVPISNHLYFYWYRQILGQKVEFLVSFYNNEISEKSEIFDDQFSVERPDGSNFTLKIRSTKLEDSAMYFCASSPVGAGTDTQYFGPGTRLTVL.

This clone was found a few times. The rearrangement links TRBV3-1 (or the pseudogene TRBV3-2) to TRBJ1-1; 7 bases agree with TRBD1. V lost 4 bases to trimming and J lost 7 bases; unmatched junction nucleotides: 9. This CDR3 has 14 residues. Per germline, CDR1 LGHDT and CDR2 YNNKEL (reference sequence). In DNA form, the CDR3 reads TGTGCCAGCAGCCGACAGGGCCAATATAGTGAAGCTTTCTTT. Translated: CASSRQGQYSEAFF.

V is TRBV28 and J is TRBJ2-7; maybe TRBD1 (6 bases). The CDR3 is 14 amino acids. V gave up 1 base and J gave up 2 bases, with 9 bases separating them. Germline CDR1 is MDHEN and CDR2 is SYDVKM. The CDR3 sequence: CASSLSQGTYEQYF. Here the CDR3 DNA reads TGTGCCAGCAGTTTATCCCAGGGGACCTACGAGCAGTACTTC.

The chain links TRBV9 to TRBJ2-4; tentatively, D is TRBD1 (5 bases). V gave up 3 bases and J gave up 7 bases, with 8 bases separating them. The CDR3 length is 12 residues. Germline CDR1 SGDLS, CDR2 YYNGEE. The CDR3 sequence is CASSEYRNIQYF. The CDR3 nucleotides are TGTGCCAGCAGCGAATACAGGAACATTCAGTACTTC.

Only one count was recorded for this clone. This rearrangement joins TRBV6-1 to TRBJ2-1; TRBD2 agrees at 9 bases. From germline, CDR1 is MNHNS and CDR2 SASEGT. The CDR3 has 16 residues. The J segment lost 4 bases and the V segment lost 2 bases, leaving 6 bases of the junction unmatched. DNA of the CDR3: TGTGCCAGCAGTGAACGAGCTAGCGGGGCGTACAATGAGCAGTTCTTC. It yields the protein CASSERASGAYNEQFF.

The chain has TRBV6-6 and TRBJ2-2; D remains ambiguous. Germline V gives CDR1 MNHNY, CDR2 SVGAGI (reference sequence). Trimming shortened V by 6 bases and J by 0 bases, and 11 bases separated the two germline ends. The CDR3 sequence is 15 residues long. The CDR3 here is CASRRAGSNTGELFF. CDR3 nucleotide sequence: TGTGCCAGCAGACGCGCAGGCTCGAACACCGGGGAGCTGTTTTTT.

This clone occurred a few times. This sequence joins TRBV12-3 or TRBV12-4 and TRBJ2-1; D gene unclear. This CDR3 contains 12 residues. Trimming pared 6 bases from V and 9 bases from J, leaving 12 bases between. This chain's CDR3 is CASRRYPGEQFF. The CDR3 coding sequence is TGTGCCAGCAGGAGGTATCCGGGTGAGCAGTTCTTC.

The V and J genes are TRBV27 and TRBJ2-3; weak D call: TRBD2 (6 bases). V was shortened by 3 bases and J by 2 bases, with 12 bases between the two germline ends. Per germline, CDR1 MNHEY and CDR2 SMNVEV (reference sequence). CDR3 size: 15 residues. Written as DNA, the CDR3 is TGTGCCAGCAGTTTGGCGGGATTCCTCACAGATACGCAGTATTTT. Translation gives CASSLAGFLTDTQYF.